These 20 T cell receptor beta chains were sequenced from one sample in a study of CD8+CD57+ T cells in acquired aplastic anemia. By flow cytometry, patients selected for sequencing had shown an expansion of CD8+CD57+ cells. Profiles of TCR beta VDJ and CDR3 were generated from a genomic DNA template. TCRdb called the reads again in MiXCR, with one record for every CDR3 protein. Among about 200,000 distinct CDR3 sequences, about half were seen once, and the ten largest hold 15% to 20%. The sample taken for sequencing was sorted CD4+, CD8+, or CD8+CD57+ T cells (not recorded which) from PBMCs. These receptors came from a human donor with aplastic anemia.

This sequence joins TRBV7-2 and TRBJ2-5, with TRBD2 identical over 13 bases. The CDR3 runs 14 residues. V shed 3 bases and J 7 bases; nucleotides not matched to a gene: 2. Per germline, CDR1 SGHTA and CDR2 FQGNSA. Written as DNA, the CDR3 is TGTGCCAGCAGCTTCAGACTAGCGGGGGGGACCCAGTACTTC. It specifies CASSFRLAGGTQYF.

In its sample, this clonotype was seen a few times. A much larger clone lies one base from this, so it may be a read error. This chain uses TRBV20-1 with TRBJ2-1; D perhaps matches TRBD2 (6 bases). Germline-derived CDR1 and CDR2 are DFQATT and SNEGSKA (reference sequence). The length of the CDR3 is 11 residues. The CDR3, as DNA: TGCAGTGCTAGGGGGGGAGATGAGCAGTGCTTC. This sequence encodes CSARGGDEQCF.

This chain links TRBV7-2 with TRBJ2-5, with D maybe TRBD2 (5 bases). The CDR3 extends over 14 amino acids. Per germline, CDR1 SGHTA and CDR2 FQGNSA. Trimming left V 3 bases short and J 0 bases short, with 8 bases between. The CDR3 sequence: CASSLKLDQETQYF. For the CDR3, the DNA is TGTGCCAGCAGCTTGAAACTAGACCAAGAGACCCAGTACTTC.

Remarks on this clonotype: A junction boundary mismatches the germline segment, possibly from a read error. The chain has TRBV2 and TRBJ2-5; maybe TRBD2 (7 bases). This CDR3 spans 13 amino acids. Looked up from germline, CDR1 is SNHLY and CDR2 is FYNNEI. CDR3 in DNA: TGTGCCAGCGTAAGGGGGGGCCAAGAGACCCGGTACTTC. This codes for CASVRGGQETRYF.

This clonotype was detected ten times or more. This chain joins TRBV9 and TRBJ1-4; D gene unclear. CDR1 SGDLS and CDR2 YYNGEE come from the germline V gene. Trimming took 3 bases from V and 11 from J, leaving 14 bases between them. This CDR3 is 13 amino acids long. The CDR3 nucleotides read TGTGCCAGCAGCGACCAGACCGGATTTAAACTGTTTTTT. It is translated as CASSDQTGFKLFF.

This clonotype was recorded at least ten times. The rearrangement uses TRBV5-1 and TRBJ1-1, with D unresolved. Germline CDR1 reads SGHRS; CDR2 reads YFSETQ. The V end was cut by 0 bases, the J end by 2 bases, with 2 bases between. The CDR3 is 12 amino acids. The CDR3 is CASSLDNTEAFF. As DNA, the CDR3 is TGCGCCAGCAGCTTGGATAACACTGAAGCTTTCTTT.

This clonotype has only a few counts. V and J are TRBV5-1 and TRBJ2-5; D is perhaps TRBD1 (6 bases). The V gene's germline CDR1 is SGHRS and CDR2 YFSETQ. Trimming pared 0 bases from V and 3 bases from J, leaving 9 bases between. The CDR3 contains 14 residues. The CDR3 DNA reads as TGCGCCAGCAGCTTGGAAGGGGGTAAAGAGACCCAGTACTTC. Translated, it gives CASSLEGGKETQYF.

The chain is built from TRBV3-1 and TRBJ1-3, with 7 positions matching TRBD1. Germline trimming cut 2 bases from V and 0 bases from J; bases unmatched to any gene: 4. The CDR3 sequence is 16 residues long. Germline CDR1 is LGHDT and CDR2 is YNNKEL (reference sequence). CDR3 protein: CASSQWTGDSGNTIYF. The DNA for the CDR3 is TGTGCCAGCAGCCAATGGACAGGCGACTCTGGAAACACCATATATTTT.

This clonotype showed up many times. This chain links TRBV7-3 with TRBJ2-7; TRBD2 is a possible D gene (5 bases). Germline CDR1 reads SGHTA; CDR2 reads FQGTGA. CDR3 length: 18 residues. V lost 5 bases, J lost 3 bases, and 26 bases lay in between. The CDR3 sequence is CASSEHPPRKRYLYEQYF. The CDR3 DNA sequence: TGTGCCAGCAGCGAACACCCTCCGAGGAAGCGGTACCTCTACGAGCAGTACTTC.

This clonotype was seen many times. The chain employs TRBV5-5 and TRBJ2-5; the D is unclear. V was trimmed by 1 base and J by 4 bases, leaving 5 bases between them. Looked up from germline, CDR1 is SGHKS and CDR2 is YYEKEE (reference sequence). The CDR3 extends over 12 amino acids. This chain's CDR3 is CASSLRGETQYF. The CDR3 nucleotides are TGTGCCAGCAGCTTGCGAGGAGAGACCCAGTACTTC.

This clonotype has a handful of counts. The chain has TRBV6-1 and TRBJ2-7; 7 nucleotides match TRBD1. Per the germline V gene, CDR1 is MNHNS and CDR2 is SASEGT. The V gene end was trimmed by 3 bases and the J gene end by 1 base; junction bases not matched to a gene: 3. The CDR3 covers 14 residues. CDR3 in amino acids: CASSDRDSSYEQYF. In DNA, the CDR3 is TGTGCCAGCAGTGACCGGGACAGTTCCTACGAGCAGTACTTC.

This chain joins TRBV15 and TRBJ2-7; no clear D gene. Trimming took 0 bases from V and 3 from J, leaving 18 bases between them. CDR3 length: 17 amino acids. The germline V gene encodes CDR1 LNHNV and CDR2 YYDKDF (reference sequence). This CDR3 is CATSREQMSGYGYEQYF. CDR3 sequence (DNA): TGTGCCACCAGCAGAGAACAGATGAGTGGATATGGCTACGAGCAGTACTTC.

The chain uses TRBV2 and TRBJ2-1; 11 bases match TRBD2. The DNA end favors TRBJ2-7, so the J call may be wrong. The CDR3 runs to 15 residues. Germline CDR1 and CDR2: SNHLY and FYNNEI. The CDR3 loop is CASSVSGGAAYEQYF. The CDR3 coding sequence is TGTGCCAGCAGTGTTAGCGGGGGGGCAGCCTACGAGCAGTACTTC.

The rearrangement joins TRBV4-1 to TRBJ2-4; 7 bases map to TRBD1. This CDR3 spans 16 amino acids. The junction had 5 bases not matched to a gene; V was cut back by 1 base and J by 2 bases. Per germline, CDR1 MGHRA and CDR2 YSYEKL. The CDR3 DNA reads TGCGCCAGCAGCCAAGGACAGGGTGTATCCAAAAACATTCAGTACTTC. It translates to CASSQGQGVSKNIQYF.

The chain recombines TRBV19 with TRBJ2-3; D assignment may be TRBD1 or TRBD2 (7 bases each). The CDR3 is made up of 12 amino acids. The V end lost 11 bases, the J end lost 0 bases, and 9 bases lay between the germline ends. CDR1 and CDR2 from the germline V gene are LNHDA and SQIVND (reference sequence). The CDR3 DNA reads TGTGCCCAGGGGGGGAGCACAGATACGCAGTATTTT. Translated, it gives CAQGGSTDTQYF.

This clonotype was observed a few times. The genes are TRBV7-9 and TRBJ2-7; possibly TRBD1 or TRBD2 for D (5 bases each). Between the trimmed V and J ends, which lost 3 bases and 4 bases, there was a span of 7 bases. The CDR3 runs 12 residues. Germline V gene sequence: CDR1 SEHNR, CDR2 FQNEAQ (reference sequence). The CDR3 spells CASSFGAYEQYF. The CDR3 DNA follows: TGTGCCAGCAGCTTCGGGGCTTACGAGCAGTACTTC.

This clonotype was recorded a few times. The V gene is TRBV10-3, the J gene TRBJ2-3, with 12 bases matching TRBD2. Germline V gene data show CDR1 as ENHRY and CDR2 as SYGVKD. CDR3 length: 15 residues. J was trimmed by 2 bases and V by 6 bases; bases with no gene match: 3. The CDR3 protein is CAISPSGRDTDTQYF. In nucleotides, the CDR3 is TGTGCCATCAGCCCTAGCGGGAGGGACACAGATACGCAGTATTTT.

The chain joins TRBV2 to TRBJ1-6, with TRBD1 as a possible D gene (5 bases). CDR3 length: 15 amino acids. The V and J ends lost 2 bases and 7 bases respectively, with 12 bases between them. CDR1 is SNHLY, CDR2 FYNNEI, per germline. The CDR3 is CASSETGNSNSPLHF. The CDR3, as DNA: TGTGCCAGCAGTGAAACAGGCAATTCCAATTCACCCCTCCACTTT.

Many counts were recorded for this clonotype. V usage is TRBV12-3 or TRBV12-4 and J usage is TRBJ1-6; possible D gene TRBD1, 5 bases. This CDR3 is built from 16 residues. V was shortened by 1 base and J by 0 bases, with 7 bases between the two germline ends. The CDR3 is CASSLGGSSYNSPLHF. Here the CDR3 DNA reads TGTGCCAGCAGTTTAGGGGGGAGCTCCTATAATTCACCCCTCCACTTT.

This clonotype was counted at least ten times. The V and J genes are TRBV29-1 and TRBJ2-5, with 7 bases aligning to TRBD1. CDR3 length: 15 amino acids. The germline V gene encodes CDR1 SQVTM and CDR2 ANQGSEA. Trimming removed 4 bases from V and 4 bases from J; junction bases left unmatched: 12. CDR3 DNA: TGCAGCGTTGTTAACACAGGGGAAGCCCGAGAGACCCAGTACTTC. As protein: CSVVNTGEARETQYF.